This paragraph reports one T cell receptor (beta chain). What it recognizes is unknown. This entry is derived from a study of cytomegalovirus exposure and HLA in healthy donors. Study summary: About 180 million T cells yielded 120 million or so unique TCR beta sequences, as an earlier analysis found. There were about 85 million unique TCRs (from HLA-typed donors) in an early data release. Study results and limitations: The authors listed 164 TCR beta chains as cytomegalovirus-associated.

Primers for the PCR totalled 60 Vbeta and 13 Jbeta. Profiled with immunoSEQ multiplex PCR; TCRdb holds only in-frame clones, not every one. Among about 170,000 clones listed, roughly two thirds were seen once. The CDR3 runs 13 residues. Germline trimming cut 7 bases from V and 0 bases from J; bases unmatched to any gene: 4. CDR1 is SQVTM, CDR2 ANQGSEA, per germline. V usage is TRBV29-1 and J usage is TRBJ2-3, with 7 bases matching TRBD2. The receptor comes from a woman aged 18-29 years in good health and CMV-seropositive. The specimen was PBMCs. CDR3 DNA sequence: TGCAGCGGGGGGGGTTCTAGCACAGATACGCAGTATTTT. It is translated as CSGGGSSTDTQYF.